These 24 T cell receptor beta chains were all obtained from the same sample, sequenced in a study of Graves' ophthalmopathy and Graves' hyperthyroidism. Amplified TCR beta CDR3 regions were obtained using RNA transcripts as template. First-round RT-PCR employed HTBI primers, with a second-round multiplex PCR after it. TCRdb passed the multiplex PCR reads through MiXCR, listing each CDR3 protein once. The table lists under 800,000 distinct CDR3 sequences, 22% of them singletons. The sequenced sample consisted of peripheral blood. The receptors shown here come from a woman aged 18-29 years with stable Graves' hyperthyroidism. Some clones in this sample may be carry-over from other donors' samples.

This clonotype was seen ten or more times. The chain recombines TRBV5-1 with TRBJ2-5; D unresolved. Between the trimmed V and J ends, which lost 0 bases and 5 bases, there was a span of 14 bases. The CDR3 length is 15 residues. The germline V gene has CDR1 SGHRS and CDR2 YFSETQ. For the CDR3, the DNA is TGCGCCAGCAGCTTGGAGCAGACCCGACGGGAGACCCAGTACTTC. Protein: CASSLEQTRRETQYF.

The table lists this clonotype with many counts. The CDR3 sequence is CASSYTSRGYEQYF. The CDR3 DNA reads as TGCGCCAGCAGCTATACGTCGAGGGGGTACGAGCAGTACTTC. This chain connects TRBV5-1 to TRBJ2-7, with a possible D match to TRBD1 (6 bases). The CDR3 runs 14 residues. The ends were cut back, 3 bases at V and 4 bases at J, with 14 bases in the middle. CDR1 is SGHRS, CDR2 YFSETQ, per germline. Based on the CDR3 plus reference TRBV5-1 and TRBJ2-7, the full variable domain is KAGVTQTPRYLIKTRGQQVTLSCSPISGHRSVSWYQQTPGQGLQFLFEYFSETQRNKGNFPGRFSGRQFSNSRSEMNVSTLELGDSALYLCASSYTSRGYEQYFGPGTRLTVT.

This clonotype was recorded many times. This chain joins TRBV27 and TRBJ2-5; 8 nucleotides match TRBD2. The junction had 7 bases not matched to a gene; V was cut back by 3 bases and J by 1 base. The CDR3 totals 16 residues. Germline values: CDR1 MNHEY, CDR2 SMNVEV (reference sequence). CDR3 amino acids: CASSFTTSGFQETQYF. The CDR3 DNA is TGTGCCAGCAGTTTTACAACTAGCGGCTTCCAAGAGACCCAGTACTTC.

The chain combines TRBV12-3 or TRBV12-4 with TRBJ2-5; TRBD1 might be the D (6 bases). Trimming took off 5 bases at V and 4 bases at J, with 17 bases between the two ends. The CDR3 sequence is 15 residues long. The CDR3 DNA reads TGTGCCAGCAGTGGGGCAGGGAAGGGGGTAGAGACCCAGTACTTC. Protein sequence: CASSGAGKGVETQYF.

This clonotype came up many times. This chain links TRBV20-1 with TRBJ2-7; D uncertain. The V end was cut by 6 bases, the J end by 3 bases, with 18 bases between. The germline V gene encodes CDR1 DFQATT and CDR2 SNEGSKA (reference sequence). This CDR3 has 14 amino acids. The CDR3 DNA is TGCAGTGCAAACCCCCAAACCCACTACTACGAGCAGTACTTC. It yields the protein CSANPQTHYYEQYF.

The rearrangement uses TRBV28 and TRBJ1-3, with D unclear. Germline CDR1 is MDHEN and CDR2 is SYDVKM. Deletions cut 5 bases from V and 0 bases from J, with 11 bases between. CDR3 size: 15 residues. CDR3 residues: CASSPSISSGNTIYF. As DNA, the CDR3 is TGTGCCAGCAGTCCGTCGATCAGCTCTGGAAACACCATATATTTT.

This clonotype came up many times. This chain links TRBV28 with TRBJ2-5, with 14 bases aligning to TRBD2. V lost 5 bases, J lost 5 bases, and 13 bases stayed unmatched. Germline CDR1 and CDR2: MDHEN and SYDVKM. The CDR3 is made up of 18 amino acids. CDR3 protein: CASSLAGGLAGAGETQYF. CDR3 bases: TGTGCCAGCAGTCTCGCCGGGGGACTAGCGGGAGCAGGGGAGACCCAGTACTTC. Full variable domain (missing parts from reference TRBV28 and TRBJ2-5): DVKVTQSSRYLVKRTGEKVFLECVQDMDHENMFWYRQDPGLGLRLIYFSYDVKMKEKGDIPEGYSVSREKKERFSLILESASTNQTSMYLCASSLAGGLAGAGETQYFGPGTRLLVL.

The chain carries TRBV2 and TRBJ1-1; tentatively, D is TRBD1 (6 bases). This CDR3 has 15 residues. Trimming took off 7 bases at V and 0 bases at J, with 15 bases between the two ends. Germline V lookup: CDR1 SNHLY, CDR2 FYNNEI. The CDR3 DNA is TGTGCCAGCACTGTTTTGGCAGGGGTGAACACTGAAGCTTTCTTT. Protein: CASTVLAGVNTEAFF.

The chain is built from TRBV12-3 or TRBV12-4 and TRBJ1-2; 8 positions match TRBD1. V gave up 7 bases and J gave up 6 bases; unmatched junction bases: 10. The CDR3 runs to 14 residues. The CDR3 reads CASTRGQGANGYTF. CDR3 DNA: TGTGCCAGCACACGTGGGCAGGGGGCCAATGGCTACACCTTC.

This clonotype has ten or more counts. The chain combines TRBV7-9 with TRBJ1-2, with a possible D match to TRBD1 (5 bases). V lost 5 bases and J lost 7, with 11 bases in between. CDR3 size: 12 residues. Germline V gene sequence: CDR1 SEHNR, CDR2 FQNEAQ (reference sequence). The CDR3 DNA reads TGTGCCAGCAGCCAACAGGTCCTTGGCTACACCTTC. This gives the protein CASSQQVLGYTF.

This clonotype has ten or more counts. The chain joins TRBV20-1 to TRBJ2-7; 9 positions agree with TRBD1. There are 14 residues in the CDR3. The junction had 3 bases not matched to a gene; V was cut back by 1 base and J by 2 bases. Looked up from germline, CDR1 is DFQATT and CDR2 is SNEGSKA (reference sequence). The chain's CDR3 is CSARGGTGPYEQYF. In DNA, the CDR3 is TGCAGTGCTAGAGGGGGGACAGGGCCCTACGAGCAGTACTTC.

This rearrangement joins TRBV6-5 to TRBJ2-2, with D unclear. The ends were cut back, 0 bases at V and 1 base at J, with 6 bases in the middle. This CDR3 contains 15 residues. Germline V lookup: CDR1 MNHEY, CDR2 SVGAGI. The CDR3 here is CASSYSRENTGELFF. In nucleotides, the CDR3 is TGTGCCAGCAGTTACTCAAGGGAGAACACCGGGGAGCTGTTTTTT.

This clonotype has at least ten counts. The chain couples TRBV6-1 to TRBJ1-5, with a tentative D call TRBD1 (5 bases). The V and J ends lost 3 bases and 5 bases respectively, with 8 bases between them. CDR1 and CDR2 from the germline V gene are MNHNS and SASEGT. This CDR3 contains 13 residues. This chain's CDR3 is CASSDGGHQPQHF. CDR3 coding DNA: TGTGCCAGCAGTGATGGGGGTCATCAGCCCCAGCATTTT.

This clonotype was seen at least ten times. This chain connects TRBV28 to TRBJ2-5; 13 positions match TRBD2. Germline V CDR1 and CDR2: MDHEN, SYDVKM. The CDR3 totals 14 residues. The junction had 9 bases not matched to a gene; V was cut back by 11 bases and J by 6 bases. The CDR3 reads CAGSGTSGIKTQYF. CDR3 in DNA: TGTGCCGGTTCCGGGACTAGCGGGATTAAGACCCAGTACTTC.

This clonotype came up many times. The gene calls are TRBV16 and TRBJ2-7; 9 bases fit TRBD1. Looked up from germline, CDR1 is KGHSY and CDR2 is FQNENV. V dropped 4 bases and J dropped 2; count of bases not matched to a gene: 9. The CDR3 extends over 16 amino acids. CDR3 DNA: TGTGCCAGCAGCCGTAGGGGACAGGGCTTTCCCTACGAGCAGTACTTC. Translated, it gives CASSRRGQGFPYEQYF.

This clonotype was seen a few times. The chain uses TRBV18 and TRBJ2-1; 9 bases are a match to TRBD2. The V and J ends lost 3 bases and 5 bases, in that order; junction bases with no gene match: 5. Germline-derived CDR1 and CDR2 are KGHSH and LQKENI. This CDR3 contains 15 residues. In DNA, the CDR3 is TGTGCCAGCTCACCGTCGATAGCGGGAGACAATGAGCAGTTCTTC. This codes for CASSPSIAGDNEQFF.

This clonotype was detected ten times or more. Here the CDR3 DNA reads TGTGCCAGCACCGTGGACAGCTATGGCTACACCTTC. It specifies CASTVDSYGYTF. The chain carries TRBV12-3 or TRBV12-4 and TRBJ1-2, with a weak D call TRBD1 (6 bases). The V gene lost 7 bases and the J gene lost 4 bases, with 10 bases spanning the gap. This CDR3 is 12 amino acids long.

In the case of this clonotype: One end of the junction fails to match germline, which may point to a read error. The chain joins TRBV12-3 or TRBV12-4 to TRBJ2-7, with TRBD1 identical over 7 bases. The CDR3 has 14 residues. The CDR3 region is CASRLGAGGYEQYF. CDR3 nucleotide sequence: TGTGCCAGCAGATTAGGGGCAGGGGGCTACGAGCAGTACTTC.

This clonotype occurred many times. The rearrangement joins TRBV12-3 or TRBV12-4 to TRBJ1-1; weak D call: TRBD1 (5 bases). This CDR3 comprises 15 residues. V dropped 4 bases and J dropped 0 bases, with 12 bases sitting between them. This CDR3 is CASSSLDSLNTEAFF. The CDR3 DNA is TGTGCCAGCAGTTCACTTGACAGCCTGAACACTGAAGCTTTCTTT.

This clonotype was seen repeatedly, ten times or more. This chain uses TRBV6-1 with TRBJ2-7; 7 bases line up with TRBD1. CDR1 MNHNS and CDR2 SASEGT come from the germline V gene. V gave up 5 bases and J gave up 0 bases; unmatched junction bases: 10. There are 16 residues in the CDR3. The CDR3 protein is CASSPFPGQSSYEQYF. For the CDR3, the DNA is TGTGCCAGCAGTCCATTCCCGGGACAGAGCTCCTACGAGCAGTACTTC.

This clonotype has ten or more counts. The chain joins TRBV20-1 to TRBJ1-2; D gene ambiguous. The CDR3 runs 11 residues. Trimming stripped 6 bases from V and 2 bases from J, with 7 bases between. Germline V lookup: CDR1 DFQATT, CDR2 SNEGSKA (reference sequence). DNA of the CDR3: TGCAGTGCGTGGGAGAACTATGGCTACACCTTC. The encoded protein is CSAWENYGYTF.

The table lists this clonotype with many counts. This chain joins TRBV19 and TRBJ1-5; D possibly corresponds to TRBD1 (5 bases). Looked up from germline, CDR1 is LNHDA and CDR2 is SQIVND (reference sequence). Trimming removed 7 bases at V and 1 base at J, with 20 bases between. The CDR3 is 17 residues long. For the CDR3, the DNA is TGTGCCAGTAATTGGGGACGAAGACGGGACAGCAATCAGCCCCAGCATTTT. Translated, it gives CASNWGRRRDSNQPQHF.

This clonotype was observed many times. CDR3 sequence: CASSLSSGSGQPQHF. The CDR3 DNA reads as TGTGCCAGCAGTTTATCTTCAGGGAGTGGTCAGCCCCAGCATTTT. The chain joins TRBV28 to TRBJ1-5; D possibly corresponds to TRBD1 (5 bases). CDR1 is MDHEN, CDR2 SYDVKM, per germline. V dropped 1 base and J dropped 6 bases, with 13 bases sitting between them. The CDR3 is 15 amino acids.

This clonotype was detected only a few times. This chain joins TRBV12-3 or TRBV12-4 and TRBJ2-5, with 7 positions matching TRBD2. J was trimmed by 7 bases and V by 2 bases; bases with no gene match: 16. The CDR3 has 17 amino acids. The CDR3: CASSLLAGLGRTGTQYF. Written as DNA, the CDR3 is TGTGCCAGCAGTTTATTGGCAGGACTAGGAAGGACGGGGACCCAGTACTTC.